These 14 T cell receptor beta chains share one sample of origin, sequenced in a study of cytomegalovirus exposure and HLA in healthy donors. Primers for the PCR totalled 60 Vbeta and 13 Jbeta. Data came from immunoSEQ multiplex PCR; TCRdb stores just in-frame clones and leaves some out. In the table there are 95,000 to 100,000 clones, approximately 77% of which are singletons. The sample comprised PBMCs. The origin of the receptors is a female donor in good health and CMV-seronegative.

With regard to this clone: The sample carries other DNA sequences with the same CDR3. This rearrangement joins TRBV7-3 to TRBJ2-7, with D unclear. CDR1 SGHTA and CDR2 FQGTGA come from the germline V gene. V was pared by 5 bases and J by 3 bases, with 11 bases between. CDR3 size: 13 residues. The CDR3 loop reads CASSLGPNYEQYF. The CDR3 DNA reads as TGTGCCAGCAGCCTTGGGCCTAACTACGAGCAGTACTTC.

The rearrangement uses TRBV7-9 and TRBJ2-7; 10 nucleotides match TRBD1. The V segment lost 0 bases and the J segment 2 bases; nucleotides outside the gene matches: 7. Germline CDR1 reads SEHNR; CDR2 reads FQNEAQ (reference sequence). This CDR3 comprises 17 residues. CDR3 residues: CASSLAYGTGAPYEQYF. In nucleotides, the CDR3 is TGTGCCAGCAGCTTAGCGTATGGGACAGGGGCCCCCTACGAGCAGTACTTC.

The chain's CDR3 is CASTLSKTGYSNQPQHF. As DNA, the CDR3 is TGTGCCAGCACCCTTTCAAAAACGGGATATAGCAATCAGCCCCAGCATTTT. The V call is TRBV5-8, the J call TRBJ1-5; D remains ambiguous. In germline, CDR1 is SGHTS, CDR2 YDEGEE. Trimming removed 6 bases from V and 0 bases from J, with 19 bases in between. There are 17 residues in the CDR3.

This clone was detected once. The chain employs TRBV7-8 and TRBJ2-7; no clear D gene. Germline lookup yields CDR1 SGHVS and CDR2 FQNEAQ. The V gene lost 1 base and the J gene lost 0 bases, with 13 bases spanning the gap. The CDR3 contains 16 residues. The CDR3 here is CASSLVPAIVSYEQYF. CDR3 nucleotides: TGTGCCAGCAGCTTAGTGCCAGCGATAGTCTCCTACGAGCAGTACTTC.

The V and J genes are TRBV11-3 and TRBJ1-5; possibly TRBD1 for D (6 bases). Trimming stripped 10 bases from V and 2 bases from J, with 15 bases between. The CDR3 has 14 residues. Germline values: CDR1 SGHNT, CDR2 YENEEA. CDR3 protein: CATQGWGGNQPQHF. Written as DNA, the CDR3 is TGTGCCACCCAGGGGTGGGGTGGCAATCAGCCCCAGCATTTT.

The rearrangement links TRBV15 to TRBJ1-1, with D possibly matching TRBD1 (5 bases). Germline V CDR1 and CDR2: LNHNV, YYDKDF (reference sequence). CDR3 size: 15 residues. The ends were cut back, 3 bases at V and 8 bases at J, with 19 bases in the middle. The CDR3 DNA follows: TGTGCCACCAGCAGCAGGGCAGACGGATCGGCCGAAGCTTTCTTT. This sequence encodes CATSSRADGSAEAFF.

The CDR3 sequence: CASSPGQNTGELFF. CDR3 DNA: TGTGCCAGCAGCCCGGGACAGAACACCGGGGAGCTGTTTTTT. The rearrangement uses TRBV5-4 and TRBJ2-2; D might be TRBD1 (6 bases). The V gene lost 4 bases and the J gene lost 1 base, with 8 bases spanning the gap. Per germline, CDR1 SGHNT and CDR2 YYREEE (reference sequence). CDR3 length: 14 amino acids. The variable domain in full, completed from reference TRBV5-4 and TRBJ2-2, reads ETGVTQSPTHLIKTRGQQVTLRCSSQSGHNTVSWYQQALGQGPQFIFQYYREEENGRGNFPPRFSGLQFPNYSSELNVNALELDDSALYLCASSPGQNTGELFFGEGSRLTVL.

The chain joins TRBV6-6 to TRBJ1-2; 7 bases agree with TRBD1. The CDR3 covers 13 residues. V lost 6 bases and J lost 7; bases outside the gene matches: 8. In germline, CDR1 is MNHNY, CDR2 SVGAGI (reference sequence). The CDR3 coding sequence is TGTGCCAGCAGGTTAGAGGGGGCCGGTGGCTACACCTTC. This sequence encodes CASRLEGAGGYTF.

Only a few counts were recorded for this clone. This chain joins TRBV27 and TRBJ2-3; 8 bases agree with TRBD2. CDR3 length: 15 residues. J gave up 5 bases and V 6 bases, and 10 bases lay outside the gene matches. The germline V gene has CDR1 MNHEY and CDR2 SMNVEV (reference sequence). The chain's CDR3 is CASSLAGGVGDTQYF. Written as DNA, the CDR3 is TGTGCCAGCAGCCTGGCCGGGGGGGTCGGAGATACGCAGTATTTT.

The V and J genes are TRBV29-1 and TRBJ2-7; weak D call: TRBD1 (5 bases). CDR1 and CDR2 (germline): SQVTM, ANQGSEA. Trimming removed 3 bases at V and 3 bases at J, with 9 bases between. This CDR3 spans 12 amino acids. The CDR3 is CSVETEIYEQYF. DNA for the CDR3: TGCAGCGTTGAGACAGAAATCTACGAGCAGTACTTC.

This clone was counted only a few times. The genes are TRBV11-3 and TRBJ2-3; 7 bases map to TRBD2. J lost 2 bases, V lost 4 bases, and 9 bases had no gene match. The germline gives CDR1 SGHNT, CDR2 YENEEA. This CDR3 contains 16 residues. The CDR3 sequence: CASSSSQAGPTDTQYF. In DNA, the CDR3 is TGTGCCAGCAGCTCGTCCCAAGCGGGGCCCACAGATACGCAGTATTTT.

The chain joins TRBV7-3 to TRBJ1-2; a weak D match, TRBD1 (6 bases). The CDR3 has 17 amino acids. The germline V and J ends were trimmed by 1 base and 6 bases, with 21 bases remaining between them. From germline, CDR1 is SGHTA and CDR2 FQGTGA. Here the CDR3 reads CASSLISFGQGSDGYTF. The CDR3 nucleotides read TGTGCCAGCAGCTTAATTTCGTTTGGGCAGGGGTCGGATGGCTACACCTTC.

The rearrangement joins TRBV7-3 to TRBJ2-7; 7 positions agree with TRBD1. Looked up from germline, CDR1 is SGHTA and CDR2 is FQGTGA. CDR3 length: 13 residues. Trimming removed 3 bases from V and 4 bases from J; junction bases left unmatched: 3. The CDR3 coding sequence is TGTGCCAGCAGCTTGGTCAGGGGGTACGAGCAGTACTTC. Amino acid sequence: CASSLVRGYEQYF. The full variable domain, its missing parts supplied by reference TRBV7-3 and TRBJ2-7, is GAGVSQTPSNKVTEKGKYVELRCDPISGHTALYWYRQSLGQGPEFLIYFQGTGAADDSGLPNDRFFAVRPEGSVSTLKIQRTERGDSAVYLCASSLVRGYEQYFGPGTRLTVT.

Details on this clone: The same CDR3 is also encoded by other DNA sequences in this sample. The chain employs TRBV5-1 and TRBJ1-1, with 9 nucleotides matching TRBD1. The CDR3 has 13 amino acids. Trimming cost V 2 bases and J 6 bases; bases outside gene matches: 2. CDR1 is SGHRS, CDR2 YFSETQ, per germline. The CDR3 is CASSFRQGAEAFF. CDR3 DNA sequence: TGCGCCAGCAGCTTCCGACAGGGGGCTGAAGCTTTCTTT.